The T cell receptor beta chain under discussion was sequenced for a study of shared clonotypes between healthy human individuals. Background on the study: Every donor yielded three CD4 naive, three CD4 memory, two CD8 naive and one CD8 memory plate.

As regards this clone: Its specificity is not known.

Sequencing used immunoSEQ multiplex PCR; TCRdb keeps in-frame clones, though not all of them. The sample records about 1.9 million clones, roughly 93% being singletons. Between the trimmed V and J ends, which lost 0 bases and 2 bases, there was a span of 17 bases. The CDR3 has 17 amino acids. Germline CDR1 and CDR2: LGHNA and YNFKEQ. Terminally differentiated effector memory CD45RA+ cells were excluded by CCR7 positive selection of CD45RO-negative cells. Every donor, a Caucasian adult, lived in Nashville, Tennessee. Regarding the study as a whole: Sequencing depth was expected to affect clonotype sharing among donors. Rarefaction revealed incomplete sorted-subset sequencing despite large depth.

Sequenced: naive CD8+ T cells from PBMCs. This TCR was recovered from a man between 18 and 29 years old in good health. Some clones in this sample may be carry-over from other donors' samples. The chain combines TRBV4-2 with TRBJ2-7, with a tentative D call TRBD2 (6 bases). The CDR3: CASSQEGYPSDTYEQYF. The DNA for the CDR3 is TGTGCCAGCAGCCAAGAGGGTTATCCTAGCGACACCTACGAGCAGTACTTC.